The 6 T cell receptor beta chains given below trace back to one sample, sequenced in a study of blood T cell repertoires in COVID-19. The data were produced by immunoSEQ multiplex PCR, yet TCRdb's version contains in-frame clones alone and is incomplete. This sample carries 200,000 to 250,000 clones, around 90% of them seen once, and the ten largest clones take about 0.95%. Source material: PBMCs or T cells enriched from blood (not recorded which). These TCRs come from a man aged 45-65 years who had been exposed to COVID-19.

The gene calls are TRBV27 and TRBJ1-4, with 7 bases that match TRBD1. Germline V CDR1 and CDR2: MNHEY, SMNVEV (reference sequence). This CDR3 is built from 14 residues. Trimming removed 5 bases from V and 7 bases from J; junction bases left unmatched: 7. The CDR3 bases are TGTGCCAGCAGTCAAGGGGGCTCGGGTGAAAAACTGTTTTTT. As protein: CASSQGGSGEKLFF.

As to this clone: The sample holds other DNA sequences that translate to the same CDR3. The genes are TRBV5-1 and TRBJ1-5; D unresolved. Germline V gives CDR1 SGHRS, CDR2 YFSETQ. Trimming shortened V by 0 bases and J by 2 bases, and 6 bases separated the two germline ends. The CDR3 is made up of 14 amino acids. CDR3 coding DNA: TGCGCCAGCAGCTTGGCCCCGGGCAATCAGCCCCAGCATTTT. Translation: CASSLAPGNQPQHF.

The chain carries TRBV11-3 and TRBJ1-1, with 9 bases matching TRBD1. The length of the CDR3 is 16 residues. Germline loops: CDR1 SGHNT, CDR2 YENEEA. Trimming at V came to 5 bases and at J to 6 bases, leaving 13 bases not matched to a gene. The CDR3 here is CASSIWLGQGNSEAFF. Here the CDR3 DNA reads TGTGCCAGCAGCATCTGGCTGGGACAGGGTAACTCTGAAGCTTTCTTT.

The CDR3 is CASSLGQGNGELFF. The CDR3 region has the DNA TGCGCCAGCAGCTTGGGGCAGGGTAACGGGGAGCTGTTTTTT. The rearrangement joins TRBV5-1 to TRBJ2-2; D possibly corresponds to TRBD1 (5 bases). V was shortened by 0 bases and J by 7 bases, with 10 bases between the two germline ends. The CDR3 consists of 14 residues. Per germline, CDR1 SGHRS and CDR2 YFSETQ. Full variable domain (rest looked up from reference TRBV5-1 and TRBJ2-2): KAGVTQTPRYLIKTRGQQVTLSCSPISGHRSVSWYQQTPGQGLQFLFEYFSETQRNKGNFPGRFSGRQFSNSRSEMNVSTLELGDSALYLCASSLGQGNGELFFGEGSRLTVL.

The chain links TRBV28 to TRBJ2-3, with a weak D call TRBD2 (5 bases). The V and J ends lost 3 bases and 3 bases respectively, with 13 bases between them. The CDR3 covers 15 residues. Germline loops: CDR1 MDHEN, CDR2 SYDVKM. The CDR3 is CASSFVGDGTDTQYF. CDR3 DNA sequence: TGTGCCAGCAGTTTTGTGGGAGACGGGACAGATACGCAGTATTTT.

This clone was seen a single time. The CDR3 DNA sequence: TGTGCCAGCTCACCCACTAGACAGGGGAGGGGAGCTAACTATGGCTACACCTTC. Its protein is CASSPTRQGRGANYGYTF. The chain recombines TRBV18 with TRBJ1-2, with TRBD1 matching 8 bases. This CDR3 contains 18 residues. V gave up 3 bases and J gave up 0 bases; unmatched junction bases: 12. Per the germline V gene, CDR1 is KGHSH and CDR2 is LQKENI.